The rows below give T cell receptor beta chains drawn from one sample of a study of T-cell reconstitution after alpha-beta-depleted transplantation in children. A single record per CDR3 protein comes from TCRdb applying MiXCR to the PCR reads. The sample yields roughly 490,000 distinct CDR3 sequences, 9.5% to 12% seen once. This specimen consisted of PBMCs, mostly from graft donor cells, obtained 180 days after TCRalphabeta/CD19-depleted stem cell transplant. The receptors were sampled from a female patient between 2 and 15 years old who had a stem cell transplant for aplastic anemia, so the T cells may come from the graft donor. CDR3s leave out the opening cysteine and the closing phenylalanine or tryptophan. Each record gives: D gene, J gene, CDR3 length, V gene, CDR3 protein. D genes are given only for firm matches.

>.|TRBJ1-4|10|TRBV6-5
ASSGWDEKLF
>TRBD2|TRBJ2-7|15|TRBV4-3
ASSQASLAGGPYEQY
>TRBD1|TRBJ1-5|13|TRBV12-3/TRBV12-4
ASSPDDRDNQPQH
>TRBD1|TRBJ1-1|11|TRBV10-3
AIRDLQGKEAF
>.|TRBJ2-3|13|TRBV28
ASSPRDGVADTQY
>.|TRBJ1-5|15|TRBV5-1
ASSLKQSLRSNQPQH
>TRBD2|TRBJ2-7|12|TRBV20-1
SASPRLAGVEQY
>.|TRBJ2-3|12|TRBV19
ASSGGASTDTQY
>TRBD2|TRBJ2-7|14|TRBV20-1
SATKAGGRRPYEQY
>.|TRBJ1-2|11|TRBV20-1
SAQPQGRGGYT
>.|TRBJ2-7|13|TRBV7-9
ASSSWGGERREQY
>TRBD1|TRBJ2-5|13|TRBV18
ASSPSPGGRETQY
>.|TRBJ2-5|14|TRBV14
ASSQGWLALQETQY
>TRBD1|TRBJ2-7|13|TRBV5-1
ASSLSGTGGHEQY
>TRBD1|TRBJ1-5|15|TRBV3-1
ASSPETGGTFNQPQH
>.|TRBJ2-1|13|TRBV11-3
ASSPGGAGYNEQF
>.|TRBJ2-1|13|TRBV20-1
SARWPPSSYNEQF
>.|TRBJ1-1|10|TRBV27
ASSPGATEAF
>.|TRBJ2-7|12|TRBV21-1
ASSKPLVTDEQY
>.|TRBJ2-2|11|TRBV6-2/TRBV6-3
ASSYSHTGELF
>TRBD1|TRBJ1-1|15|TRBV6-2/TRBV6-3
ASSVRTGQGAVTEAF
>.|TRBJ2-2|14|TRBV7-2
ASSLGAGTITGELF
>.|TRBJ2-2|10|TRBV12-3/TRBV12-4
AGTTGPGELF
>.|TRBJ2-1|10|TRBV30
AWSSAGNEQF
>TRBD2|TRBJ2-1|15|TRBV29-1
SVDGVSGRVSYNEQF
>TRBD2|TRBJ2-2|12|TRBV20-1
SANIAGGAGELF
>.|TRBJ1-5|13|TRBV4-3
ASSQDIQSNQPQH
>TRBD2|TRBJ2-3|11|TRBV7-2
ATSGRATDTQY
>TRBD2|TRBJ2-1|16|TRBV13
ASSTRRLAEGRGNEQF
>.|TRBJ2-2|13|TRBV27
ASSLVRRITGELF
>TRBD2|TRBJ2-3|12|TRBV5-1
ASRWTSGSGTQY
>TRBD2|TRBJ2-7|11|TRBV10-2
ASRLAGDVAQY
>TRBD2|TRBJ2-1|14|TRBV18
ASSPPGLAGYNEQF
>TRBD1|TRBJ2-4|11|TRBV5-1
ASSLRGRNIQY
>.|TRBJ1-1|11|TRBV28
ASREQGHTEAF
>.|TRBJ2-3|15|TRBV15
ATSTTWGRDGTDTQY
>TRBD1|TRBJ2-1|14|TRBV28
ASSWDRLGSYNEQF
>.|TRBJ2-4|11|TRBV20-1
SASPGRGNIQY
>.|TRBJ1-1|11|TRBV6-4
ASPRGVCTEAF
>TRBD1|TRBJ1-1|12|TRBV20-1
SARRQGRRTEAF
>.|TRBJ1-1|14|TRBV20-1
SARIGRGRARTEAF
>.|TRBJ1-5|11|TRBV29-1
SVKSGPNQPQH
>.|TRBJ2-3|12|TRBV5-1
ASSEDSWTDTQY
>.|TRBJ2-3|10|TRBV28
ASSASLNTQY
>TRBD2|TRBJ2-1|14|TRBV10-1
ASSESLAGGNNEQF
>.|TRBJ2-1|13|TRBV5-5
ASSSGAPPGHEQF
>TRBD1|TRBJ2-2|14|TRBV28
ASTPRTGGGGGELF
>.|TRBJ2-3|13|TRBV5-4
ASSLGRGSTDTQY
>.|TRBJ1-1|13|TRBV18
ASSPRGGSNTEAF
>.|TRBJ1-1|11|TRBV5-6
ASSFWENTEAF
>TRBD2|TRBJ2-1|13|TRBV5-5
ASSFGLAGVHEQF
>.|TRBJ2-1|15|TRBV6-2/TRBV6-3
ASSFRRLGVRSNEQF
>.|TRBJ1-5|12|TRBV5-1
ASPYKAGNQPQH
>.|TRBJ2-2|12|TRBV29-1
SVEREWNTGELF
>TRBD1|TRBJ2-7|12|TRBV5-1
ASSFDGTGYEQY
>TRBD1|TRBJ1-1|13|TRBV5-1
ASSSMTGANTEAF